These 19 T cell receptor beta chains were sequenced from one sample in a study of blood T cell repertoires in COVID-19. Using immunoSEQ multiplex PCR, the repertoire was profiled, and TCRdb retains in-frame clones only, with some absent. The data hold around 250,000 clones, with 80% to 90% observed a single time. The sequenced sample was PBMCs or T cells enriched from blood (not recorded which). The receptors were sampled from a woman in her fifties or sixties who had recovered from COVID-19.

The V gene is TRBV21-1, the J gene TRBJ2-7; no check of the table's D call, TRBD1, against the DNA was made. TRBV21-1 is a pseudogene segment. This CDR3 comprises 13 residues. DNA of the CDR3: TGTGCCAGCACCCAGACATTCCCCCTCGAGCAGTACTTC. As protein: CASTQTFPLEQYF.

V and J are TRBV18 and TRBJ1-5; 9 bases are a match to TRBD1. J gave up 9 bases and V 5 bases, and 5 bases lay outside the gene matches. The CDR3 runs to 13 residues. Germline V gives CDR1 KGHSH, CDR2 LQKENI. The CDR3: CASSSKQGAPQHF. CDR3 nucleotide sequence: TGTGCCAGCTCATCTAAACAGGGGGCGCCCCAGCATTTT.

The J gene is TRBJ1-5, the V gene TRBV25-1; D gene unclear. Germline V gene sequence: CDR1 MGHDK, CDR2 SYGVNS. V lost 4 bases, J lost 2 bases, and 6 bases lay in between. The CDR3 sequence is 13 residues long. The chain's CDR3 is CASSGYGNQPQHF. CDR3 DNA: TGTGCCAGCAGTGGCTATGGCAATCAGCCCCAGCATTTT.

This chain's CDR3 is CASSQNSQETQYF. In DNA form, the CDR3 reads TGTGCCAGTAGCCAAAACAGCCAAGAGACCCAGTACTTC. The chain combines TRBV19 with TRBJ2-5; D is ambiguous. Trimming shortened V by 6 bases and J by 1 base, and 9 bases separated the two germline ends. Germline CDR1 LNHDA, CDR2 SQIVND (reference sequence). The CDR3 contains 13 residues.

For this clone: Relative to the germline gene, one junction end is altered; a read error may explain this. The chain links TRBV5-4 to TRBJ2-7; D call uncertain. In germline, CDR1 is SGHNT, CDR2 YYREEE (reference sequence). This CDR3 comprises 8 residues. The CDR3 bases are TGTGCCAGCAGCTTGGCTCTCTTC. Encoded protein: CASSLALF. Complete variable domain (other parts from reference TRBV5-4 and TRBJ2-7): ETGVTQSPTHLIKTRGQQVTLRCSSQSGHNTVSWYQQALGQGPQFIFQYYREEENGRGNFPPRFSGLQFPNYSSELNVNALELDDSALYLCASSLALFGPGTRLTVT.

This clone appeared once. The chain couples TRBV20-1 to TRBJ2-2; 9 nucleotides line up with TRBD1. V dropped 8 bases and J dropped 7; count of bases not matched to a gene: 2. Germline V gene lookup returns CDR1 DFQATT and CDR2 SNEGSKA (reference sequence). This CDR3 spans 11 amino acids. DNA for the CDR3: TGCAGTACAGGGGGCATCGGGGAGCTGTTTTTT. Translating gives CSTGGIGELFF.

The CDR3 DNA is TGTGCCAGTAGTACCAGGGGACTACACAATGAGCAGTTCTTC. It specifies CASSTRGLHNEQFF. The V call is TRBV19, the J call TRBJ2-1; TRBD2 is a possible D gene (7 bases). The V and J ends lost 4 bases and 5 bases respectively, with 12 bases between them. The CDR3 has 14 residues. CDR1 and CDR2 from the germline V gene are LNHDA and SQIVND (reference sequence).

The CDR3 protein is CASSLPRGTEAFF. The CDR3 DNA is TGTGCCAGCAGTTTACCACGGGGCACTGAAGCTTTCTTT. V and J are TRBV12-3 or TRBV12-4 and TRBJ1-1, with D uncertain. Between the trimmed V and J ends, which lost 2 bases and 4 bases, there was a span of 8 bases. The CDR3 contains 13 residues.

The CDR3 DNA reads TGTGCCAGCAGCCGCGGAGGTGAGGGAGACGAGCAGTACTTC. This sequence encodes CASSRGGEGDEQYF. V usage is TRBV2 and J usage is TRBJ2-7; D possibly corresponds to TRBD2 (5 bases). V was cut by 6 bases and J by 5 bases, with 17 bases left in between. Germline CDR1 is SNHLY and CDR2 is FYNNEI. The CDR3 spans 14 residues.

This chain links TRBV18 with TRBJ1-3, with 8 bases lining up with TRBD1. V gave up 3 bases and J gave up 2 bases; unmatched junction bases: 3. Germline V lookup: CDR1 KGHSH, CDR2 LQKENI. The CDR3 is made up of 15 amino acids. The chain's CDR3 is CASSPPGQAGNTIYF. The CDR3 DNA is TGTGCCAGCTCACCGCCGGGACAGGCTGGAAACACCATATATTTT.

This clone is a singleton in its sample. The rearrangement uses TRBV3-1 (or the pseudogene TRBV3-2) and TRBJ2-5; unclear D gene. Trimming pared 0 bases from V and 2 bases from J, leaving 10 bases between. CDR1 is LGHDT and CDR2 is YNNKEL in the germline V gene (reference sequence). The CDR3 consists of 15 residues. The CDR3 bases are TGTGCCAGCAGCCAAGATGTAGCAGAACAAGAGACCCAGTACTTC. This sequence encodes CASSQDVAEQETQYF.

The V gene is TRBV6-5, the J gene TRBJ2-7; TRBD2 agrees at 8 bases. Germline trimming cut 6 bases from V and 0 bases from J; bases unmatched to any gene: 7. CDR3 length equals 15 residues. Germline V lookup: CDR1 MNHEY, CDR2 SVGAGI. The chain's CDR3 is CASRPYGGGSYEQYF. In DNA, the CDR3 is TGTGCCAGCAGACCATACGGGGGGGGCTCCTACGAGCAGTACTTC.

Concerning this clone: Distinct nucleotide sequences in the sample also encode this CDR3. The chain links TRBV18 to TRBJ2-1, with D possibly being TRBD2 (6 bases). Germline assignment: CDR1 KGHSH and CDR2 LQKENI. The germline V and J ends were trimmed by 3 bases and 4 bases, with 10 bases remaining between them. This CDR3 has 14 amino acids. DNA for the CDR3: TGTGCCAGCTCACCGGGACTTGTATACAATGAGCAGTTCTTC. Residues: CASSPGLVYNEQFF.

V gene TRBV5-1 combines with J gene TRBJ2-7; 10 positions match TRBD1. Germline V gene lookup returns CDR1 SGHRS and CDR2 YFSETQ. This CDR3 has 15 amino acids. Unmatched junction bases numbered 5, after V lost 2 bases and J lost 3 bases. CDR3 in amino acids: CASSFTTGGGYEQYF. The CDR3 nucleotides read TGCGCCAGCAGCTTCACGACAGGGGGCGGCTACGAGCAGTACTTC.

V is TRBV27 and J is TRBJ1-1, with a tentative D call TRBD1 (6 bases). The V gene's germline CDR1 is MNHEY and CDR2 SMNVEV (reference sequence). The V end lost 4 bases, the J end lost 11 bases, and 17 bases lay between the germline ends. The CDR3 runs 13 residues. CDR3 coding DNA: TGTGCCAGCAGTTCGCAGGGGACAAACGTGGCTTTCTTT. It yields the protein CASSSQGTNVAFF.

This clone occurred once. The rearrangement joins TRBV3-1 (or the pseudogene TRBV3-2) to TRBJ2-7, with D perhaps matching TRBD2 (6 bases). Trimming shortened V by 11 bases and J by 2 bases, and 10 bases separated the two germline ends. CDR1 and CDR2 from the germline V gene are LGHDT and YNNKEL (reference sequence). This CDR3 is 11 amino acids long. DNA for the CDR3: TGTGCCGGCTTAGCGGCCTACGAGCAGTACTTC. Amino acid sequence: CAGLAAYEQYF.

V and J are TRBV9 and TRBJ1-3; 7 positions agree with TRBD1. The V and J ends lost 3 bases and 2 bases, in that order; junction bases with no gene match: 2. There are 14 residues in the CDR3. CDR1 is SGDLS and CDR2 is YYNGEE in the germline V gene. For the CDR3, the DNA is TGTGCCAGCAGCGGGGGGACAGCTGGAAACACCATATATTTT. The encoded protein is CASSGGTAGNTIYF.

The table lists this clone with a count of one. The chain is built from TRBV5-1 and TRBJ1-6; 9 nucleotides match TRBD1. Unmatched junction bases numbered 8, after V lost 0 bases and J lost 7 bases. Germline V CDR1 and CDR2: SGHRS, YFSETQ. The CDR3 is made up of 17 amino acids. As DNA, the CDR3 is TGCGCCAGCAGCTTGGCCTCCGGGACAGGGAAAAATTCACCCCTCCACTTT. Its translation is CASSLASGTGKNSPLHF.

V and J are TRBV5-4 and TRBJ1-1; D remains unclear. Per the germline V gene, CDR1 is SGHNT and CDR2 is YYREEE (reference sequence). The germline V and J ends were trimmed by 4 bases and 4 bases, with 11 bases remaining between them. This CDR3 region has 13 residues. The CDR3 region has the DNA TGTGCCAGCAGCCAGACGGGAGGCACTGAAGCTTTCTTT. It yields the protein CASSQTGGTEAFF.